Listed below are T cell receptor beta chains from one sample, sequenced in a study of blood T cell repertoires in COVID-19. Profiling relied on immunoSEQ multiplex PCR, and the TCRdb table lists in-frame clones only, not all of them. The sample lists more than 110,000 clones, 79% occurring once. The sample taken for sequencing was peripheral blood. The receptors derive from a man in his 60s with acute or convalescent COVID-19. Each CDR3 is given without its conserved first and last residue.

j_call,v_call,cdr3_aa
TRBJ1-2,TRBV4-2,ASSPGQGGYGYT
TRBJ2-7,TRBV18,ASSSSSYEQY
TRBJ2-2,TRBV6-5,ASSYSRDRFAGELF
TRBJ1-3,TRBV7-2,ASSVWDNSGNTIY
TRBJ2-3,TRBV19,ASSTGIGPKTDTQY
TRBJ1-4,TRBV7-9,ASSYGQGNEKLF
TRBJ1-6,TRBV30,AWSGAGSPLH
TRBJ1-2,TRBV2,ASRRGGSTNYGYT
TRBJ2-7,TRBV30,AWSSTGSYEQY
TRBJ2-7,TRBV18,ASSPGTSGNYEQY
TRBJ2-5,TRBV27,ASSTTTTSGRQETQY
TRBJ1-4,TRBV27,ASSLSRGTLNEKLF
TRBJ1-3,TRBV5-5,ASSPTGSSGNTIY
TRBJ1-2,TRBV29-1,SVGGGTGVNGYT
TRBJ1-2,TRBV19,ASRGAEYGYT
TRBJ1-6,TRBV28,ASKQSVYNSPLH
TRBJ1-6,TRBV12-3/TRBV12-4,ASSLPRTGVLH
TRBJ2-3,TRBV7-8,ASSLGASGIPDTQY
TRBJ1-4,TRBV29-1,SVRQGGEKLF
TRBJ1-2,TRBV11-2,ASSLGHTYGYT
TRBJ1-2,TRBV28,ASRQTPGTGGNYGYT
TRBJ2-7,TRBV20-1,SASDVRSGASYEQY
TRBJ1-2,TRBV5-1,ASRTGQAHYGYT
TRBJ1-5,TRBV2,ASSALNSNQPQH
TRBJ2-4,TRBV29-1,SVVEGGSKNIQY
TRBJ2-2,TRBV3-1/TRBV3-2,ASSPPAGYSTGELF
TRBJ1-2,TRBV30,AFQTGGVYGYT